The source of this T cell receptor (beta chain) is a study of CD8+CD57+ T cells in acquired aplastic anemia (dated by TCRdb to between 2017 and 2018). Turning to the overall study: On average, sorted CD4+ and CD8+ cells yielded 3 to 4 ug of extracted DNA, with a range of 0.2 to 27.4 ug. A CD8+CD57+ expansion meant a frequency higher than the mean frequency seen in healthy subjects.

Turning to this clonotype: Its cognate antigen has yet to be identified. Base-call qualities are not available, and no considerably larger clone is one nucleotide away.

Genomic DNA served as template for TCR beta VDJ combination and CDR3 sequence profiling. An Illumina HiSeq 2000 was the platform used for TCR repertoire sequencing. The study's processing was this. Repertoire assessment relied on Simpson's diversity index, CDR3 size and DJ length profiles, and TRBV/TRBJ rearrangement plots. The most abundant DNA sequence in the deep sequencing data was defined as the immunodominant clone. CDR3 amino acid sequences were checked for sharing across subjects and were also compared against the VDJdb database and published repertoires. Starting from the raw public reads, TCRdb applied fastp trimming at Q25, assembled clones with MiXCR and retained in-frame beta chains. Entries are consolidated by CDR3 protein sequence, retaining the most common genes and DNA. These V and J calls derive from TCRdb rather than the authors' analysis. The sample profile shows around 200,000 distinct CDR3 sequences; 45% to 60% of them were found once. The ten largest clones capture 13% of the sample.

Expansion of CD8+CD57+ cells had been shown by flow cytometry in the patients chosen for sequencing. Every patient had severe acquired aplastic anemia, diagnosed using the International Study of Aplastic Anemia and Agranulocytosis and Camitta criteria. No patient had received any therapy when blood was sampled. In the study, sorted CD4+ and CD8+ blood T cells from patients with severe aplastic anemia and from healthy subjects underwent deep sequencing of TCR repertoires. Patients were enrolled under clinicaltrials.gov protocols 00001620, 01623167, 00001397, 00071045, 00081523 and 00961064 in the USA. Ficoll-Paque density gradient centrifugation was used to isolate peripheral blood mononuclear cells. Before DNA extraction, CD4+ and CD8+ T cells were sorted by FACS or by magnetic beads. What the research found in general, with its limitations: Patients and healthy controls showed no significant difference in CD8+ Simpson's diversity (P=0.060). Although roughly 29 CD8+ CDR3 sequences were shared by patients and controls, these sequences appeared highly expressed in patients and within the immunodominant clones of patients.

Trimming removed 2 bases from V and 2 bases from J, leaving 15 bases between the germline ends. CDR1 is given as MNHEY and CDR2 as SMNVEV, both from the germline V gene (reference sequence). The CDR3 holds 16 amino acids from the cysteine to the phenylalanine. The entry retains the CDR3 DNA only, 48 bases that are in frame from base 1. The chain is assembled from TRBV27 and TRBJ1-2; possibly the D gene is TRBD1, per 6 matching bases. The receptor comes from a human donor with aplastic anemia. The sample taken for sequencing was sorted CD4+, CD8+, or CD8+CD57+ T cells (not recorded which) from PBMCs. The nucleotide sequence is TGTGCCAGCAGTTTAAAGAAGGGGGGGGTAAACTATGGCTACACCTTC. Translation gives CASSLKKGGVNYGYTF.